These 3 T cell receptor beta chains were all obtained from the same sample, sequenced in a study of blood T cell repertoires in COVID-19. Sequencing was performed with immunoSEQ multiplex PCR; in TCRdb, only in-frame clones are kept and a portion is missing. The repertoire consists of about 220,000 clones, with 65% to 85% occurring once and the leading ten covering less than 7%. The source material was PBMCs or T cells enriched from blood (not recorded which). These receptors were collected from a woman in her thirties or forties who had recovered from COVID-19.

This clone was counted only a few times. The J gene is TRBJ1-2, the V gene TRBV12-5, with D unresolved. The V end was cut by 3 bases, the J end by 7 bases, with 9 bases between. The germline gives CDR1 LGHNT, CDR2 FRNRAP. CDR3 length: 12 residues. CDR3 sequence reads: CASGFLTGGYTF. As DNA, the CDR3 is TGTGCTAGTGGTTTTCTCACGGGTGGCTACACCTTC.

The rearrangement uses TRBV12-3 or TRBV12-4 and TRBJ1-1, with D unclear. The CDR3 is 13 residues long. V shed 4 bases and J shed 7 bases, with 13 bases lying between them. The CDR3 DNA follows: TGTGCCAGCAGTTCCGTCCAGGCTTTTGAAGCTTTCTTT. Translation: CASSSVQAFEAFF.

Many counts were recorded for this clone. The chain is built from TRBV6-5 and TRBJ1-5; 9 nucleotides agree with TRBD1. Germline V gene sequence: CDR1 MNHEY, CDR2 SVGAGI. The CDR3 is 16 residues long. Losses at the gene ends were 2 bases for V and 3 bases for J; bases not matched to a gene: 5. In nucleotides, the CDR3 is TGTGCCAGCAGTTACGGAGGGACAGGGACCAATCAGCCCCAGCATTTT. This translates into CASSYGGTGTNQPQHF.